Included here is one T cell receptor beta chain sequence, with context. The antigen is unknown. The read finishes 3 residues shy of the CDR3 end, and the germline J gene is used to complete it. The sample belongs to a study of T cells in women clearing cervical HPV infection. The wider study: Control women cleared a single incident HPV16 infection within 12 months. Case blood was drawn when the lesion was first found; control blood after infection became undetectable. Study-wide points: Associations may precede or follow infection; HPV-specific or memory T cells were not isolated.

Each participant carried one incident cervical HPV16 infection only. V was trimmed by 0 bases and J by 0 bases, leaving 7 bases between them. Germline loops: CDR1 LGHNA, CDR2 YNFKEQ. The CDR3 loop spans 15 amino acids. TCRdb keeps only in-frame clones here, not all; method: immunoSEQ multiplex PCR. With tens of thousands of clones in the sample, the ten largest clones hold 5.5% to 8%. V gene TRBV4-2 combines with J gene TRBJ2-3; D is ambiguous. Sequenced input: blood buffy coat. The receptor was isolated from a woman between 18 and 69 years old with a cervical HPV16 infection that either progressed to CIN3+ or cleared (not recorded which). The sequenced CDR3 bases are TGTGCCAGCAGCCAAGATTCAGATAGCACAGATACG. It codes for CASSQDSDSTDT. The whole CDR3 is CASSQDSDSTDTQYF.